Detailed here is one TCR beta chain. Its antigen remains unidentified. The PCR used 60 Vbeta and 13 Jbeta primers. Generated by immunoSEQ multiplex PCR, the TCRdb table keeps only in-frame clones and is missing some. The sample includes over 150,000 clones, 80% to 90% seen only once; the top ten take over 8.5%. The data are from a study of cytomegalovirus exposure and HLA in healthy donors. The V and J ends lost 3 bases and 2 bases, in that order; junction bases with no gene match: 16. Germline CDR1 MDHEN, CDR2 SYDVKM. The CDR3 has 20 residues. Overall study results and limits: It has been reported that TCR beta sequences accurately predicted the HLA-A and HLA-B alleles of most subjects.

The chain couples TRBV28 to TRBJ1-5, with 10 bases identical to TRBD1. The receptor's source is a man aged 45-65 years in good health and CMV-seropositive. The sequenced material came from PBMCs. The CDR3 protein is CASSFPDRGLSGGRNQPQHF. CDR3 nucleotide sequence: TGTGCCAGCAGTTTCCCCGACAGGGGGCTATCCGGGGGGCGCAATCAGCCCCAGCATTTT.